Listed below are T cell receptor beta chains from one sample, sequenced in a study of identifying expanded T cells in peripheral blood. Only in-frame clones appear in the TCRdb table, and some are missing; sequencing was by immunoSEQ multiplex PCR. There are roughly 120,000 clones in the sample; roughly nine tenths occur only once, and 8.4% lies in the top ten. Sequencing input: blood. The source of these receptors is a person aged 18 to 70 in good health. Each CDR3 is given with its conserved first and last residue. The order of the fields is J gene, clone size, V gene, D gene, CDR3 protein, CDR3 DNA. The D gene is left open where the match is weak. Clone size appears in some rows only: once, few, many, or a class for an expanded clone.

TRBJ2-5,-,TRBV30,TRBD1,CAWSRQGHETQYF,TGTGCCTGGAGTCGACAGGGGCATGAGACCCAGTACTTC
TRBJ2-5,-,TRBV5-6,-,CASSLHLVQETQYF,TGTGCCAGCAGCTTGCATTTGGTTCAAGAGACCCAGTACTTC
TRBJ2-7,-,TRBV9,TRBD2,CASSVGTSGRGIEQYF,TGTGCCAGCAGCGTAGGGACTAGCGGGAGAGGTATCGAGCAGTACTTC
TRBJ2-6,-,TRBV2,-,CASSVKSSGANVLTF,TGTGCCAGCAGTGTAAAGAGCTCTGGGGCCAACGTCCTGACTTTC
TRBJ2-1,-,TRBV2,TRBD2,CASSGGGPSNEQFF,TGTGCCAGCTCCGGGGGAGGGCCGAGTAATGAGCAGTTCTTC
TRBJ2-7,once,TRBV14,-,CASSQDRWLAYEQYF,TGTGCCAGCAGCCAAGACCGGTGGCTAGCCTACGAGCAGTACTTC
TRBJ2-2,-,TRBV27,TRBD2,CASSFWVPGGLNTGELFF,TGTGCCAGCAGTTTCTGGGTGCCGGGGGGGCTTAACACCGGGGAGCTGTTTTTT
TRBJ1-1,-,TRBV25-1,-,CASEGFAGEAFF,TGTGCCAGCGAAGGCTTTGCAGGCGAAGCTTTCTTT
TRBJ2-5,-,TRBV5-4,TRBD2,CASSPAREGFGETQYF,TGTGCCAGCAGCCCTGCGCGGGAGGGTTTTGGAGAGACCCAGTACTTC
TRBJ2-2,-,TRBV29-1,-,CSVGVGASTGELFF,TGCAGCGTTGGTGTAGGGGCGAGCACCGGGGAGCTGTTTTTT
TRBJ2-2,few,TRBV19,-,CASSTRAEGTGELFF,TGTGCCAGTAGTACCCGGGCCGAGGGCACCGGGGAGCTGTTTTTT
TRBJ1-4,-,TRBV5-4,-,CASSWYREEKLFF,TGTGCCAGCAGCTGGTACAGGGAAGAAAAACTGTTTTTT
TRBJ1-2,few,TRBV7-2,TRBD1,CASSLGQQVGYTF,TGTGCCAGCAGCTTGGGACAGCAGGTTGGCTACACCTTC
TRBJ2-3,-,TRBV28,-,CASSLRHLDTQYF,TGTGCCAGCAGTTTACGCCACCTGGATACGCAGTATTTT
TRBJ2-5,-,TRBV28,TRBD2,CASSLLAGMGETQYF,TGTGCCAGCAGTCTACTAGCGGGAATGGGAGAGACCCAGTACTTC
TRBJ1-1,-,TRBV10-1,-,CASSAGQGKVMNTEAFF,TGCGCCAGCAGTGCTGGTCAGGGGAAAGTTATGAACACTGAAGCTTTCTTT
TRBJ1-5,-,TRBV6-1,TRBD1,CASSARGRLSNQPQHF,TGTGCCAGCAGTGCCAGGGGGAGATTAAGCAATCAGCCCCAGCATTTT
TRBJ2-7,-,TRBV19,-,CASSIGLEYEQYF,TGTGCCAGTAGTATAGGACTGGAATACGAGCAGTACTTC
TRBJ2-7,-,TRBV15,-,CATSTTGREQYF,TGTGCCACCAGCACTACAGGGAGGGAGCAGTACTTC
TRBJ1-2,-,TRBV4-3,TRBD1,CASSHGPGQGNYGYTF,TGCGCCAGCAGCCATGGACCGGGACAGGGGAACTATGGCTACACCTTC
TRBJ2-1,-,TRBV4-2,TRBD2,CASSQGPPGLAGGVDEQFF,TGTGCCAGCAGCCAAGGCCCCCCGGGACTAGCGGGAGGGGTTGATGAGCAGTTCTTC
TRBJ2-6,-,TRBV2,-,CASSKGYPKSGANVLTF,TGTGCCAGCAGTAAAGGCTACCCTAAATCTGGGGCCAACGTCCTGACTTTC
TRBJ2-1,-,TRBV9,-,CASSHRDNEQFF,TGTGCCAGCAGCCACAGGGATAATGAGCAGTTCTTC
TRBJ2-7,-,TRBV7-2,-,CASSQGGSRGYEQYF,TGTGCCAGCAGCCAAGGCGGTAGTCGGGGCTACGAGCAGTACTTC
TRBJ1-1,-,TRBV5-4,-,CASSSLGTEAFF,TGTGCCAGCAGCTCGTTGGGGACTGAAGCTTTCTTT
TRBJ1-1,-,TRBV30,TRBD1,CAWSRDRDYTEAFF,TGTGCCTGGAGTCGGGACAGGGATTATACTGAAGCTTTCTTT
TRBJ1-1,-,TRBV28,TRBD1,CASSDRAEAFF,TGTGCCAGCAGCGACAGGGCTGAAGCTTTCTTT
TRBJ2-2,once,TRBV6-6,-,CASSRPGFTGELFF,TGTGCCAGCAGCCGCCCGGGGTTCACCGGGGAGCTGTTTTTT
TRBJ2-5,once,TRBV7-3,TRBD2,CASSLGLAGGRGETQYF,TGTGCCAGCAGCTTGGGACTAGCGGGGGGAAGAGGAGAGACCCAGTACTTC
TRBJ1-1,-,TRBV9,-,CASSVDSRHLNTEAFF,TGTGCCAGCAGCGTAGACTCAAGGCACTTGAACACTGAAGCTTTCTTT
TRBJ2-1,-,TRBV6-6,-,CASSPFQGRQGGEQFF,TGTGCCAGCAGCCCCTTCCAGGGTCGCCAGGGGGGTGAGCAGTTCTTC
TRBJ2-1,-,TRBV11-3,TRBD1,CASSRGQGADNEQFF,TGTGCCAGCAGCAGGGGACAGGGAGCTGACAATGAGCAGTTCTTC
TRBJ2-1,-,TRBV4-1,-,CASSLIGENNEQFF,TGCGCCAGCAGCCTCATAGGGGAGAACAATGAGCAGTTCTTC
TRBJ1-2,-,TRBV11-2,-,CASSLNEGGYGYTF,TGTGCCAGCAGCTTAAACGAGGGGGGATATGGCTACACCTTC
TRBJ1-2,-,TRBV6-5,-,CASSYLPGEEDGYTF,TGTGCCAGCAGTTACCTCCCAGGGGAAGAGGATGGCTACACCTTC
TRBJ1-6,-,TRBV6-5,-,CASSYVGTTSPLHF,TGTGCCAGCAGTTACGTGGGAACGACTTCACCCCTCCACTTT
TRBJ2-1,few,TRBV13,-,CASSLGVSEQFF,TGTGCCAGCAGCTTAGGAGTCAGTGAGCAGTTCTTC
TRBJ2-2,-,TRBV5-6,TRBD2,CASSWTSGTGELFF,TGTGCCAGCAGCTGGACTAGCGGGACCGGGGAGCTGTTTTTT
TRBJ1-3,once,TRBV28,-,CASSWDPEGSGNTIYF,TGTGCCAGCAGTTGGGACCCGGAGGGGTCTGGAAACACCATATATTTT
TRBJ1-1,-,TRBV28,TRBD1,CASNNRGHHTEAFF,TGTGCCAGCAATAACAGGGGCCACCACACTGAAGCTTTCTTT
TRBJ1-1,-,TRBV4-2,-,CASSPTNTEAFF,TGTGCCAGCAGCCCGACGAACACTGAAGCTTTCTTT
TRBJ1-4,-,TRBV7-9,-,CASRATNEKLFF,TGTGCCAGCAGAGCAACTAATGAAAAACTGTTTTTT
TRBJ2-1,once,TRBV5-5,-,CASSLFGTGSYNEQFF,TGTGCCAGCAGCTTGTTTGGCACGGGGTCCTACAATGAGCAGTTCTTC
TRBJ2-5,-,TRBV6-5,-,CASSYSGTAYQETQYF,TGTGCCAGCAGTTACTCCGGAACAGCGTACCAAGAGACCCAGTACTTC
TRBJ1-5,once,TRBV7-6,-,CASSAHEAWSNQPQHF,TGTGCCAGCAGCGCACACGAGGCGTGGAGCAATCAGCCCCAGCATTTT
TRBJ1-3,-,TRBV10-3,-,CAISDQPITVSSGNTIYF,TGTGCCATCAGTGATCAGCCGATTACAGTCAGCTCTGGAAACACCATATATTTT
TRBJ2-7,-,TRBV2,TRBD1,CAGNSGTGSYEQYF,TGTGCCGGGAACTCCGGGACAGGGAGCTACGAGCAGTACTTC
TRBJ2-5,-,TRBV10-2,TRBD2,CASSLKREVETQYF,TGCGCCAGCAGTTTAAAGCGGGAGGTGGAGACCCAGTACTTC
TRBJ1-1,few,TRBV9,-,CASSVVGGNTEAFF,TGTGCCAGCAGCGTAGTCGGGGGGAACACTGAAGCTTTCTTT
TRBJ1-1,-,TRBV11-2,-,CASSLEWGAGAFF,TGTGCCAGCAGCTTAGAATGGGGGGCCGGAGCTTTCTTT
TRBJ1-3,-,TRBV28,-,CASSLGQISGNTIYF,TGTGCCAGCAGTTTAGGGCAGATCTCTGGAAACACCATATATTTT
TRBJ2-7,-,TRBV25-1,TRBD1,CASSPDRNTYEQYF,TGTGCCAGCAGCCCGGACAGGAACACCTACGAGCAGTACTTC
TRBJ2-7,-,TRBV15,TRBD1,CATSRPGTGGYEQYF,TGTGCCACCAGCAGACCGGGGACAGGGGGCTACGAGCAGTACTTC
TRBJ2-1,-,TRBV7-8,-,CASSLGGGGNRVYNEQFF,TGTGCCAGCAGCTTAGGGGGCGGGGGCAACCGGGTCTACAATGAGCAGTTCTTC
TRBJ1-2,-,TRBV5-1,TRBD1,CASSPAGQGDYGYTF,TGCGCCAGCAGCCCGGCGGGACAGGGGGACTATGGCTACACCTTC
TRBJ2-2,-,TRBV2,-,CSSNHLGAGATNTGELFF,TGTTCCAGCAATCACTTAGGGGCGGGGGCGACGAACACCGGGGAGCTGTTTTTT
TRBJ1-5,few,TRBV27,-,CASSFAPLWPQHF,TGTGCCAGCAGTTTTGCCCCCCTTTGGCCCCAGCATTTT
TRBJ1-6,few,TRBV4-1,TRBD1,CASSQDLGQVLTSPLHF,TGCGCCAGCAGCCAAGATTTGGGACAGGTCTTGACTTCACCCCTCCACTTT